These 4 T cell receptor beta chains share one sample of origin, sequenced in a study of T cells in Graves' hyperthyroidism and ophthalmopathy. Amplification of TCR beta CDR3 regions used RNA as the template. TCR CDR3 regions were first amplified by RT-PCR with HTBI primers. Using its own MiXCR run on the multiplex PCR reads, TCRdb lists one record per CDR3 protein. The table has about 290,000 distinct CDR3 sequences, 16% seen once. The source material was blood. Receptors originate from a man aged 25 to 45 with Graves' hyperthyroidism.

J is TRBJ1-5 and V is TRBV28, with 8 bases that match TRBD1. Germline lookup yields CDR1 MDHEN and CDR2 SYDVKM. This CDR3 region has 15 residues. The V gene end was trimmed by 5 bases and the J gene end by 2 bases; junction bases not matched to a gene: 5. CDR3 bases: TGTGCCAGCAGTCCTCAGGGGGCGGGCAATCAGCCCCAGCATTTT. Protein product: CASSPQGAGNQPQHF.

This clonotype occurred many times. J is TRBJ1-2 and V is TRBV2; D gene unclear. Germline loops: CDR1 SNHLY, CDR2 FYNNEI. The V end was cut by 6 bases, the J end by 4 bases, with 15 bases between. The CDR3 is 14 amino acids. The CDR3 DNA reads TGTGCCAGCAGGCGCGAACGCCCTATCTATGGCTACACCTTC. This encodes CASRRERPIYGYTF.

The rearrangement links TRBV5-1 to TRBJ2-3, with 7 bases that match TRBD1. The CDR3 has 14 residues. Trimming removed 5 bases from V and 3 bases from J; junction bases left unmatched: 6. Germline loops: CDR1 SGHRS, CDR2 YFSETQ. The DNA for the CDR3 is TGCGCCAGCAGTACTATGACAGGGACAGATACGCAGTATTTT. Its protein is CASSTMTGTDTQYF.

The chain is built from TRBV7-3 and TRBJ2-3; 8 bases map to TRBD2. Unmatched junction bases numbered 7, after V lost 2 bases and J lost 3 bases. This CDR3 contains 16 residues. From germline, CDR1 is SGHTA and CDR2 FQGTGA. In DNA form, the CDR3 reads TGTGCCAGCAGCTTAGTCGGGAGGGCCTCAACAGATACGCAGTATTTT. Its protein product is CASSLVGRASTDTQYF.